These T cell receptor beta chains were read from a single sample in a study of early T cells in non-severe SARS-CoV-2 infection. TCRdb ran MiXCR on the 5' RACE reads and lists one entry per CDR3 protein. Among under 35,000 distinct CDR3 sequences listed, more than 4.5% were seen once. Sequenced sample: whole blood. These receptors came from an adult who was a healthcare worker with PCR-confirmed SARS-CoV-2 infection or an uninfected control (not recorded which). The CDR3 runs from the conserved cysteine through the conserved F or W. Each record gives: V gene, J gene, clone size, CDR3 length, D gene, CDR3 protein, CDR3 DNA. A D gene is named only where the DNA matches it firmly. Not every row has a clone size; where given, it reads once, few, many or a size class.

V gene: TRBV10-1
J gene: TRBJ2-7
clone size: NA
CDR3 length: 14
D gene: TRBD1
CDR3 protein: CASSESTGAYEQYF
CDR3 DNA: TGCGCCAGCAGTGAGTCGACAGGGGCCTACGAGCAGTACTTC

V gene: TRBV20-1
J gene: TRBJ2-7
clone size: few
CDR3 length: 12
D gene: NA
CDR3 protein: CSARDTVYEQYF
CDR3 DNA: TGCAGTGCTAGGGACACAGTCTACGAGCAGTACTTC

V gene: TRBV12-3/TRBV12-4
J gene: TRBJ2-7
clone size: few
CDR3 length: 15
D gene: TRBD2
CDR3 protein: CASSLTSGRTSEQYF
CDR3 DNA: TGTGCCAGCAGCCTAACTAGCGGGAGGACTTCCGAGCAGTACTTC

V gene: TRBV4-2
J gene: TRBJ1-2
clone size: many
CDR3 length: 15
D gene: NA
CDR3 protein: CASSQDGGETYGYTF
CDR3 DNA: TGTGCCAGCAGCCAAGATGGCGGGGAGACCTATGGCTACACCTTC

V gene: TRBV4-1
J gene: TRBJ2-4
clone size: few
CDR3 length: 18
D gene: TRBD2
CDR3 protein: CASSQDGRAHTSKNIQYF
CDR3 DNA: TGCGCCAGCAGCCAAGACGGGAGGGCCCACACCTCCAAAAACATTCAGTACTTC

V gene: TRBV7-9
J gene: TRBJ2-3
clone size: once
CDR3 length: 14
D gene: NA
CDR3 protein: CASSAAISTDTQYF
CDR3 DNA: TGTGCCAGCAGCGCAGCCATTAGCACAGATACGCAGTATTTT

V gene: TRBV2
J gene: TRBJ2-6
clone size: few
CDR3 length: 15
D gene: NA
CDR3 protein: CASSEKGSGANVLTF
CDR3 DNA: TGTGCCAGCAGTGAGAAAGGGTCTGGGGCCAACGTCCTGACTTTC

V gene: TRBV5-1
J gene: TRBJ1-4
clone size: many
CDR3 length: 19
D gene: TRBD1
CDR3 protein: CASSPLTSGTGGFVEKLFF
CDR3 DNA: TGCGCCAGCAGCCCTTTGACGTCGGGGACAGGGGGCTTCGTGGAAAAACTGTTTTTT

V gene: TRBV11-2
J gene: TRBJ2-4
clone size: many
CDR3 length: 14
D gene: NA
CDR3 protein: CASSPIVAGNIQYF
CDR3 DNA: TGTGCCAGCAGCCCAATCGTGGCGGGAAACATTCAGTACTTC

V gene: TRBV11-2
J gene: TRBJ1-1
clone size: NA
CDR3 length: 13
D gene: NA
CDR3 protein: CASGVDMNTEAFF
CDR3 DNA: TGTGCCAGCGGGGTAGACATGAACACTGAAGCTTTCTTT

V gene: TRBV28
J gene: TRBJ2-7
clone size: many
CDR3 length: 13
D gene: NA
CDR3 protein: CASSWTTYYEQYF
CDR3 DNA: TGTGCCAGCAGTTGGACTACATACTACGAGCAGTACTTC

V gene: TRBV29-1
J gene: TRBJ2-3
clone size: many
CDR3 length: 14
D gene: NA
CDR3 protein: CSVAEGGMGDTQYF
CDR3 DNA: TGCAGCGTTGCGGAGGGAGGAATGGGGGATACGCAGTATTTT

V gene: TRBV7-9
J gene: TRBJ2-3
clone size: many
CDR3 length: 16
D gene: TRBD1
CDR3 protein: CASSEARDRVTDTQYF
CDR3 DNA: TGTGCCAGCAGCGAAGCACGGGACAGGGTTACAGATACGCAGTATTTT

V gene: TRBV3-1
J gene: TRBJ2-5
clone size: NA
CDR3 length: 13
D gene: NA
CDR3 protein: CASSQRGKETQYF
CDR3 DNA: TGTGCCAGCAGCCAAAGGGGGAAAGAGACCCAGTACTTC

V gene: TRBV5-1
J gene: TRBJ2-7
clone size: few
CDR3 length: 13
D gene: NA
CDR3 protein: CASSLVGGYEQYF
CDR3 DNA: TGCGCCAGCAGCTTGGTCGGGGGCTACGAGCAGTACTTC

V gene: TRBV2
J gene: TRBJ2-5
clone size: few
CDR3 length: 13
D gene: NA
CDR3 protein: CASRFWVGETQYF
CDR3 DNA: TGTGCCAGCAGATTCTGGGTAGGAGAGACCCAGTACTTC

V gene: TRBV11-2
J gene: TRBJ2-5
clone size: NA
CDR3 length: 11
D gene: NA
CDR3 protein: CASSLGSFQYF
CDR3 DNA: TGTGCCAGCAGCTTAGGGTCTTTCCAGTACTTC

V gene: TRBV6-1
J gene: TRBJ1-2
clone size: few
CDR3 length: 12
D gene: NA
CDR3 protein: CASRQGGYGYTF
CDR3 DNA: TGTGCCAGCAGACAGGGAGGCTATGGCTACACCTTC

V gene: TRBV12-5
J gene: TRBJ2-7
clone size: many
CDR3 length: 13
D gene: TRBD1
CDR3 protein: CASGSGTGYEQYF
CDR3 DNA: TGTGCTAGTGGTTCCGGGACAGGGTACGAGCAGTACTTC

V gene: TRBV29-1
J gene: TRBJ1-4
clone size: NA
CDR3 length: 13
D gene: NA
CDR3 protein: CSVEEQRGKKLFF
CDR3 DNA: TGCAGCGTTGAGGAGCAACGGGGGAAAAAACTGTTTTTT

V gene: TRBV4-3
J gene: TRBJ2-7
clone size: NA
CDR3 length: 13
D gene: NA
CDR3 protein: CASSAYLDYEQYF
CDR3 DNA: TGCGCCAGCAGCGCCTACTTAGACTACGAGCAGTACTTC

V gene: TRBV13
J gene: TRBJ2-3
clone size: few
CDR3 length: 17
D gene: NA
CDR3 protein: CASSLVSQRVFTDTQYF
CDR3 DNA: TGTGCCAGCAGCTTAGTGAGCCAGCGGGTATTCACAGATACGCAGTATTTT

V gene: TRBV29-1
J gene: TRBJ2-7
clone size: few
CDR3 length: 11
D gene: NA
CDR3 protein: CSVARDYEQYF
CDR3 DNA: TGCAGCGTCGCCCGAGACTACGAGCAGTACTTC

V gene: TRBV2
J gene: TRBJ2-1
clone size: NA
CDR3 length: 19
D gene: TRBD2
CDR3 protein: CASREGLAGAFLSYNEQFF
CDR3 DNA: TGTGCCAGCAGGGAGGGACTAGCGGGAGCGTTTTTGTCCTACAATGAGCAGTTCTTC

V gene: TRBV10-3
J gene: TRBJ1-1
clone size: many
CDR3 length: 15
D gene: NA
CDR3 protein: CAISESRGMNTEAFF
CDR3 DNA: TGTGCCATCAGTGAGTCTAGGGGCATGAACACTGAAGCTTTCTTT

V gene: TRBV29-1
J gene: TRBJ2-3
clone size: few
CDR3 length: 13
D gene: TRBD1
CDR3 protein: CSVGDRATDTQYF
CDR3 DNA: TGCAGCGTCGGGGACAGGGCCACAGATACGCAGTATTTT

V gene: TRBV9
J gene: TRBJ1-6
clone size: many
CDR3 length: 15
D gene: NA
CDR3 protein: CASSISDRGNSPLHF
CDR3 DNA: TGTGCCAGCAGCATATCCGACCGAGGAAATTCACCCCTCCACTTT

V gene: TRBV5-1
J gene: TRBJ2-2
clone size: few
CDR3 length: 17
D gene: NA
CDR3 protein: CASSLVSAAVNTGELFF
CDR3 DNA: TGCGCCAGCAGCTTGGTGTCGGCTGCCGTGAACACCGGGGAGCTGTTTTTT

V gene: TRBV12-3/TRBV12-4
J gene: TRBJ2-7
clone size: many
CDR3 length: 14
D gene: TRBD2
CDR3 protein: CASSYREGPYEQYF
CDR3 DNA: TGTGCCAGCAGTTATCGGGAGGGCCCCTACGAGCAGTACTTC

V gene: TRBV7-8
J gene: TRBJ2-5
clone size: NA
CDR3 length: 14
D gene: NA
CDR3 protein: CASSLDQTAETQYF
CDR3 DNA: TGTGCCAGCAGCTTAGACCAGACAGCGGAGACCCAGTACTTC

V gene: TRBV5-5
J gene: TRBJ2-7
clone size: many
CDR3 length: 13
D gene: NA
CDR3 protein: CASSFGTDYEQYF
CDR3 DNA: TGTGCCAGCAGCTTTGGGACCGATTACGAGCAGTACTTC

V gene: TRBV5-5
J gene: TRBJ2-3
clone size: many
CDR3 length: 15
D gene: NA
CDR3 protein: CASSLGGLSTDTQYF
CDR3 DNA: TGTGCCAGCAGCTTGGGGGGTCTGAGCACAGATACGCAGTATTTT